This TCR beta chain was recovered during a study of T cell responses to AZD1222 COVID-19 vaccine. Study-wide results and limits: Elevations in Spike-specific TCR breadth and depth followed administration of two AZD1222 doses. Mostly white British, mostly female donors; authors suggested clonal diversity may be underestimated. No repertoire was sampled before or during the peak T cell response, only after it.

Generated by immunoSEQ multiplex PCR, the TCRdb table keeps only in-frame clones and is missing some. This sample carries approximately 300,000 clones, 85% to 95% of them seen once, and the ten largest clones take 0.55%. As concerns this clone: Its antigen is undetermined.

Second-dose timings of about 4 or about 12 weeks were pooled. CDR1 is SGHNT and CDR2 is YYREEE in the germline V gene (reference sequence). V dropped 0 bases and J dropped 1 base, with 13 bases sitting between them. The CDR3 sequence is 16 residues long. The receptor was isolated from an adult who received the AZD1222 COVID-19 vaccine. The starting material was peripheral blood, obtained 28 days after the second AZD1222 dose. The rearrangement joins TRBV5-4 to TRBJ1-1; D is uncertain. CDR3 nucleotide sequence: TGTGCCAGCAGCTTGGACGGGCGGAGAGAGAACACTGAAGCTTTCTTT. Its protein is CASSLDGRRENTEAFF.